These 5 T cell receptor beta chains originate from one sample sequenced in a study of blood T cell repertoires in COVID-19. The method was immunoSEQ multiplex PCR; TCRdb's version includes in-frame clones alone and lacks a portion of them. The data hold about 480,000 clones, with approximately 88% observed a single time. Sequenced sample: peripheral blood. The receptors originated from a woman in her forties or fifties with COVID-19, enrolled during active disease.

The V call is TRBV7-9, the J call TRBJ1-2; tentatively, D is TRBD1 (6 bases). This CDR3 contains 19 residues. The ends were cut back, 4 bases at V and 1 base at J, with 25 bases in the middle. Germline-derived CDR1 and CDR2 are SEHNR and FQNEAQ (reference sequence). CDR3 protein: CASSSSIVTGALGNYGYTF. The CDR3 nucleotides read TGTGCCAGCAGCTCTTCCATAGTGACAGGCGCCCTGGGTAACTATGGCTACACCTTC. Full variable domain (outside the CDR3, taken from reference TRBV7-9 and TRBJ1-2): DTGVSQNPRHKITKRGQNVTFRCDPISEHNRLYWYRQTLGQGPEFLTYFQNEAQLEKSRLLSDRFSAERPKGSFSTLEIQRTEQGDSAMYLCASSSSIVTGALGNYGYTFGSGTRLTVV.

This clone was recorded only once. CDR3 loop: CAISPGQGNEYGYTF. The DNA for the CDR3 is TGTGCCATCAGTCCGGGACAGGGAAATGAATATGGCTACACCTTC. The gene calls are TRBV10-3 and TRBJ1-2, with 9 nucleotides matching TRBD1. The CDR3 sequence is 15 residues long. V was pared by 5 bases and J by 5 bases, with 9 bases of the junction left unmatched. Germline V lookup: CDR1 ENHRY, CDR2 SYGVKD.

The rearrangement uses TRBV5-6 and TRBJ2-7; D is unresolved. The CDR3 loop spans 17 amino acids. The germline V gene has CDR1 SGHDT and CDR2 YYEEEE. V was pared by 0 bases and J by 1 base, with 17 bases between. This chain's CDR3 is CASSLVQYFPDSYEQYF. The CDR3 DNA sequence: TGTGCCAGCAGCTTGGTACAGTATTTTCCGGATTCCTACGAGCAGTACTTC.

This chain uses TRBV27 with TRBJ2-7, with D possibly being TRBD1 (5 bases). This CDR3 region has 13 residues. The germline V gene encodes CDR1 MNHEY and CDR2 SMNVEV (reference sequence). V was trimmed by 6 bases and J by 0 bases, leaving 9 bases between them. The CDR3 sequence: CASRPGHSYEQYF. DNA for the CDR3: TGTGCCAGCAGGCCCGGACACTCCTACGAGCAGTACTTC.

The chain combines TRBV7-3 with TRBJ2-6; 7 positions agree with TRBD1. CDR3 length: 17 amino acids. Germline CDR1 is SGHTA and CDR2 is FQGTGA. With 8 bases clipped from V and 2 bases from J, the junction kept 12 bases outside the gene matches. The CDR3 is CASARGPTEAGANVLTF. As DNA, the CDR3 is TGTGCCAGCGCGAGGGGGCCGACCGAGGCTGGGGCCAACGTCCTGACTTTC.